The clone carrying this T cell receptor beta chain showed up many times. Its antigen is not identified. The record originates from a study of neurological immune-mediated disorders. General study points: Whereas HTLV-1-associated myelopathy showed the most TCR clonal expansion, multiple sclerosis showed the least, with levels below those of healthy controls.

The time point was: longitudinal time-point 2. The CDR3 extends over 17 amino acids. CDR1 is SEHNR and CDR2 is FQNEAQ in the germline V gene (reference sequence). Trimming took 5 bases from V and 0 from J, leaving 17 bases between them. 5'RACE with 10-nucleotide random UMIs produced the cDNA. One entry per CDR3 protein, called by TCRdb with MiXCR from the 5' RACE reads. The sample has some 50,000 distinct CDR3 sequences; about an eighth are singletons. The chain carries TRBV7-9 and TRBJ2-1; D might be TRBD2 (6 bases). The specimen was PBMCs. The receptor was derived from a male donor with HTLV-1-associated myelopathy (HAM/TSP). The CDR3 sequence is CASSTRLVSGSYNEQFF. The CDR3 nucleotides read TGTGCCAGCAGCACCCGACTAGTCTCGGGCTCCTACAATGAGCAGTTCTTC.